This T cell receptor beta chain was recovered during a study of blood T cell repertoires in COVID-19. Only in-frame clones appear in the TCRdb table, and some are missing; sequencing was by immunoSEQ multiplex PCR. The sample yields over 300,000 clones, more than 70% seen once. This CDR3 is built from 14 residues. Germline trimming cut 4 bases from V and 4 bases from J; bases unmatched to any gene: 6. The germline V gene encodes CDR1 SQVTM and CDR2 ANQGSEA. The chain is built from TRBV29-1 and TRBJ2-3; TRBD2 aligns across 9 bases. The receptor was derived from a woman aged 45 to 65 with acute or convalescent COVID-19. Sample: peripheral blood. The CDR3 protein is CSVASGMNSDTQYF. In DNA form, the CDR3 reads TGCAGCGTTGCTAGCGGGATGAATTCAGATACGCAGTATTTT.